This T cell receptor beta chain was identified in a study of OX40 agonist ivuxolimab in advanced cancers. The study, taken as a whole, reports: Some of the nonresponding patients also showed low levels of normalized T-cell clonal expansion. At 0.1 to 3.0 mg/kg and by week 6, CD4+ and CD8+ T cells in the blood had expanded clonally.

Turning to this clone: Its antigen is unknown.

V lost 7 bases to trimming and J lost 2 bases; unmatched junction nucleotides: 8. CDR1 is MNHEY and CDR2 is SVGAGI in the germline V gene. The CDR3 sequence is 15 residues long. Profiling relied on immunoSEQ multiplex PCR, and the TCRdb table lists in-frame clones only, not all of them. The sample contains fewer than 85,000 clones, 90% to 95% of which appear only once. Source: CD4+ or CD8+ T cells sorted from blood, taken in a trial of the OX40 agonist ivuxolimab. The clonotype comes from an adult with an advanced solid tumor such as melanoma, head and neck, liver or kidney cancer. This chain links TRBV6-5 with TRBJ2-7, with 10 bases matching TRBD1. The CDR3 reads CASKIVTGGPYEQYF. CDR3 coding DNA: TGTGCCAGCAAAATTGTGACAGGGGGCCCCTACGAGCAGTACTTC.